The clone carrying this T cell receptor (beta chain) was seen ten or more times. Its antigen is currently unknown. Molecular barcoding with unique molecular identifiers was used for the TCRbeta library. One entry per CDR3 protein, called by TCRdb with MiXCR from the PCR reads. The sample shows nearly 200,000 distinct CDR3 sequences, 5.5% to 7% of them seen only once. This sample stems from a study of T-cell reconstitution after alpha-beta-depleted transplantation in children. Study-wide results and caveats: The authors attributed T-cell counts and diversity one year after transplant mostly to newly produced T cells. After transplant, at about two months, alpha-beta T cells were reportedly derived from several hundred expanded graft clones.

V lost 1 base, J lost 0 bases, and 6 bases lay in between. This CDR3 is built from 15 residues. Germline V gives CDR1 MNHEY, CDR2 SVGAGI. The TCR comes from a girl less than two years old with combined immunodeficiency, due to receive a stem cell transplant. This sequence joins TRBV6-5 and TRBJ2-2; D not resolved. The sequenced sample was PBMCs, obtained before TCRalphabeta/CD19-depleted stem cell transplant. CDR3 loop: CASSYFSSNTGELFF. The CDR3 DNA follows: TGTGCCAGCAGTTACTTCTCTTCGAACACCGGGGAGCTGTTTTTT.